The sequence of this T cell receptor (beta chain) was determined in a study of blood T cell repertoires in COVID-19. Study in general: From the United States, Italy and Spain came samples of acute and convalescent COVID-19. Sources were T cells, B-cell-depleted T cells, or PBMCs; the material itself was cDNA or gDNA.

Germline V lookup: CDR1 SEHNR, CDR2 FQNEAQ (reference sequence). This CDR3 contains 13 residues. The junction had 5 bases not matched to a gene; V was cut back by 5 bases and J by 6 bases. Authors' processing steps: It was from reference gene primer amplification that nucleated cell counts were estimated. Produced via immunoSEQ multiplex PCR; TCRdb's table is partial and in-frame only. V and J calls and clone size are those listed in that table; D and trimming were worked out from the DNA. Of 200,000 to 250,000 clones in the sample, 70% to 90% were seen once. The rearrangement links TRBV7-9 to TRBJ2-3, with 7 bases fitting TRBD2. The source is a man in his 60s with acute or convalescent COVID-19. The sequenced material came from peripheral blood. CDR3 DNA sequence: TGTGCCAGCAGCCCGCGGGGGTTTGATACGCAGTATTTT. Residues: CASSPRGFDTQYF.